This T cell receptor beta chain originates from a study of T cells in women clearing cervical HPV infection. Data came from immunoSEQ multiplex PCR; TCRdb stores just in-frame clones and leaves some out. The listing records over 30,000 clones. The sequence derives from a woman between 18 and 69 years old with a cervical HPV16 infection that either progressed to CIN3+ or cleared (not recorded which). The specimen sequenced was blood buffy coat.

This chain's CDR3 is CASSPSLGNTIYF. The CDR3 DNA, read in part, is TGCGCCAGCAGTCCGTCCTTGGGAAACACC. The rearrangement uses TRBV5-1 and TRBJ1-3; D is ambiguous. The read halts 3 residues ahead of the CDR3 end, with the missing end drawn from the germline J gene. Germline CDR1 is SGHRS and CDR2 is YFSETQ. This CDR3 spans 13 amino acids. V lost 5 bases and J lost 4, with 10 bases in between.